These 19 T cell receptor beta chains came from one sample sequenced in a study of early T cells in non-severe SARS-CoV-2 infection. TCRdb processed the 5' RACE reads anew with MiXCR; each CDR3 protein has one entry. The sample contains about 55,000 distinct CDR3 sequences, around 14% of which appear only once. The sample consisted of whole blood, taken at baseline. Source of these receptors: an adult who was a healthcare worker with PCR-confirmed SARS-CoV-2 infection or an uninfected control (not recorded which).

Remarks on this clonotype: One end of the junction fails to match germline, which may point to a read error. The chain uses TRBV28 and TRBJ2-7; a weak D match, TRBD2 (5 bases). The CDR3 sequence is 15 residues long. Germline V gene sequence: CDR1 MDHEN, CDR2 SYDVKM. CDR3 coding DNA: TGTGCCAGCTGTTCCCTCTCGGGGTTCTCCCACGAGCAGTACTTC. Its protein is CASCSLSGFSHEQYF.

This chain uses TRBV6-6 with TRBJ1-3; D remains unclear. Germline lookup yields CDR1 MNHNY and CDR2 SVGAGI (reference sequence). V dropped 5 bases and J dropped 9 bases, with 8 bases sitting between them. This CDR3 contains 11 residues. The CDR3 is CASSHRGTIYF. The CDR3 region has the DNA TGTGCCAGCAGTCACCGAGGCACCATATATTTT.

This clonotype is medium-sized within its sample. V and J are TRBV12-3 or TRBV12-4 and TRBJ2-7, with 10 bases matching TRBD2. The CDR3 has 18 residues. V dropped 4 bases and J dropped 4; count of bases not matched to a gene: 16. CDR3 loop: CASSSYPRLAGPKYEQYF. CDR3 DNA sequence: TGTGCCAGCAGTTCCTACCCTCGACTAGCGGGCCCCAAATACGAGCAGTACTTC.

This clonotype was found a few times. V is TRBV27 and J is TRBJ2-1; a possible D gene is TRBD1 (5 bases). The length of the CDR3 is 13 residues. Trimming took 2 bases from V and 7 from J, leaving 9 bases between them. Germline CDR1 is MNHEY and CDR2 is SMNVEV (reference sequence). CDR3 DNA sequence: TGTGCCAGCAGTTTACAGGGATTGAATGAGCAGTTCTTC. Translation gives CASSLQGLNEQFF.

This clonotype has just a few counts. The chain couples TRBV9 to TRBJ2-2, with TRBD1 identical over 7 bases. Per germline, CDR1 SGDLS and CDR2 YYNGEE. With V trimmed by 3 bases and J by 2 bases, 10 bases remained unmatched. The CDR3 is 17 residues long. The chain's CDR3 is CASSGNLGQRNTGELFF. The CDR3 DNA follows: TGTGCCAGCAGCGGCAATTTGGGACAGAGAAACACCGGGGAGCTGTTTTTT. Full variable domain (rest looked up from reference TRBV9 and TRBJ2-2): DSGVTQTPKHLITATGQRVTLRCSPRSGDLSVYWYQQSLDQGLQFLIQYYNGEERAKGNILERFSAQQFPDLHSELNLSSLELGDSALYFCASSGNLGQRNTGELFFGEGSRLTVL.

This chain links TRBV5-6 with TRBJ2-7; maybe TRBD2 (6 bases). V gave up 5 bases and J gave up 4 bases, with 13 bases separating them. This CDR3 is built from 13 residues. The germline gives CDR1 SGHDT, CDR2 YYEEEE. The CDR3 region has the DNA TGTGCCAGCAGGGACCGGGACTTTTACGAGCAGTACTTC. This codes for CASRDRDFYEQYF.

The J gene is TRBJ2-1, the V gene TRBV7-3, with 8 bases identical to TRBD2. The CDR3 is 13 amino acids. V was clipped by 4 bases and J by 7 bases; unmatched bases: 3. The germline V gene encodes CDR1 SGHTA and CDR2 FQGTGA. The CDR3 nucleotides are TGTGCCAGCAGCTCCGGGACTAGTAATGAGCAGTTCTTC. Translated, it gives CASSSGTSNEQFF.

This clonotype was seen a handful of times. The V and J genes are TRBV11-3 and TRBJ2-6; D is ambiguous. V was clipped by 5 bases and J by 4 bases, with 15 bases between them. The CDR3 is 16 amino acids. The V gene's germline CDR1 is SGHNT and CDR2 YENEEA. CDR3 residues: CASSPTHGTGANVLTF. The DNA of the CDR3 is TGTGCCAGCAGCCCTACTCACGGAACCGGGGCCAACGTCCTGACTTTC.

The gene calls are TRBV19 and TRBJ1-6, with TRBD1 identical over 8 bases. Looked up from germline, CDR1 is LNHDA and CDR2 is SQIVND (reference sequence). CDR3 size: 17 residues. Losses at the gene ends were 4 bases for V and 7 bases for J; bases not matched to a gene: 12. The CDR3 spells CASSTRLDRARNSPLHF. The CDR3 DNA reads as TGTGCCAGTAGTACGCGATTGGACAGGGCTCGAAATTCACCCCTCCACTTT.

The sample holds many counts of this clonotype. V and J are TRBV27 and TRBJ2-1, with D possibly TRBD1 on 8 matching bases. This CDR3 contains 14 residues. Germline CDR1 and CDR2: MNHEY and SMNVEV (reference sequence). With 5 bases removed from V and 10 bases from J, the gap between germline ends came to 18 bases. The chain's CDR3 is CASSVPGGGGEQFF. The CDR3, as DNA: TGTGCCAGCAGTGTGCCAGGGGGCGGGGGCGAGCAGTTCTTC.

The CDR3 region is CASSSDTGELFF. The CDR3 DNA follows: TGTGCCAGCAGCTCGGACACCGGGGAGCTGTTTTTT. This chain uses TRBV12-3 or TRBV12-4 with TRBJ2-2; no clear D. This CDR3 region has 12 residues. V was trimmed by 6 bases and J by 3 bases, leaving 5 bases between them.

This clonotype was observed many times. V and J are TRBV4-1 and TRBJ1-3; 8 bases are a match to TRBD1. Per germline, CDR1 MGHRA and CDR2 YSYEKL. The CDR3 is made up of 16 amino acids. The V and J ends lost 4 bases and 0 bases, in that order; junction bases with no gene match: 5. The CDR3 reads CASSRGQARSGNTIYF. The CDR3 nucleotides read TGCGCCAGCAGCCGGGGACAGGCCCGCTCTGGAAACACCATATATTTT.

Many counts were recorded for this clonotype. The CDR3 reads CSVEDPFGSGELFF. For the CDR3, the DNA is TGCAGCGTTGAAGACCCGTTCGGGTCCGGGGAGCTGTTTTTT. V usage is TRBV29-1 and J usage is TRBJ2-2; D unclear. The germline V and J ends were trimmed by 0 bases and 6 bases, with 11 bases remaining between them. The CDR3 is 14 amino acids. CDR1 SQVTM and CDR2 ANQGSEA come from the germline V gene.

V and J are TRBV20-1 and TRBJ1-2, with 12 nucleotides matching TRBD1. The CDR3 is 16 residues long. With V trimmed by 5 bases and J by 6 bases, 13 bases remained unmatched. Germline CDR1 reads DFQATT; CDR2 reads SNEGSKA (reference sequence). The CDR3 bases are TGCAGTGCTCTCGTCCGGGACAGGGGGCGCACGGATGGCTACACCTTC. As protein: CSALVRDRGRTDGYTF.

Note on this clonotype: One end of the junction does not line up with germline, which may come from a read error. This chain connects TRBV7-9 to TRBJ2-7, with D hard to call. There are 11 residues in the CDR3. Germline-derived CDR1 and CDR2 are SEHNR and FQNEAQ (reference sequence). CDR3 coding DNA: TGTGTCAGCAGCCTAACCTACGAGCAGTACTTC. Its protein is CVSSLTYEQYF.

This clonotype showed up just a few times. The genes are TRBV10-2 and TRBJ1-6; D gene unclear. The CDR3 runs to 12 residues. Trimming removed 7 bases at V and 10 bases at J, with 11 bases between. Germline assignment: CDR1 WSHSY and CDR2 SAAADI. The DNA for the CDR3 is TGCGCCAGCACCGCGAGTCTGTCACCCCTCCACTTT. Protein: CASTASLSPLHF.

This clonotype was seen a handful of times. The gene calls are TRBV6-5 and TRBJ1-1, with D maybe TRBD1 (6 bases). Germline CDR1 is MNHEY and CDR2 is SVGAGI. The CDR3 has 15 amino acids. Trimming stripped 5 bases from V and 1 base from J, with 14 bases between. CDR3 coding DNA: TGTGCCAGCAGTCTAACACAGGGAGGGAACACTGAAGCTTTCTTT. Encoded protein: CASSLTQGGNTEAFF.

This clonotype was seen at least ten times. The gene calls are TRBV3-1 and TRBJ2-3; D remains ambiguous. This CDR3 region has 15 residues. The germline V and J ends were trimmed by 4 bases and 2 bases, with 13 bases remaining between them. Germline CDR1 and CDR2: LGHDT and YNNKEL (reference sequence). The DNA for the CDR3 is TGTGCCAGCAGCCTGGTGGGGTCCGCCACAGATACGCAGTATTTT. Translated: CASSLVGSATDTQYF.

This clonotype was observed a few times. The chain carries TRBV4-1 and TRBJ2-7; D not resolved. Germline V gene lookup returns CDR1 MGHRA and CDR2 YSYEKL. V shed 3 bases and J shed 3 bases, with 18 bases lying between them. The CDR3 length is 16 residues. The CDR3 nucleotides read TGCGCCAGCAGCCAGGATAATGTAGGCAGCCTCTACGAGCAGTACTTC. Protein product: CASSQDNVGSLYEQYF.